The source of this TCR beta chain is a study of glioma-infiltrating T cells. Study-wide findings and caveats: Tissue and blood shared very few CDR3 sequences. Above-expected tissue-blood divergence occurred in all gliomas, most in low-grade ones.

Amplification of TCR alpha and beta CDR3 regions from RNA used iRepertoire nested multiplex PCR. For one-step reverse transcription and amplification, 100-400 ng of tissue mRNA or PBMC total RNA was used. TCRdb re-analysed the multiplex PCR reads in MiXCR, keeping a single row per CDR3 protein. This table holds 100,000 to 150,000 distinct CDR3 sequences, about 23% found once. This clonotype was recorded many times. The antigen remains undetermined. Germline values: CDR1 MNHNS, CDR2 SASEGT. The CDR3 is 16 amino acids. V was clipped by 7 bases and J by 0 bases, with 15 bases between them. The rearrangement uses TRBV6-1 and TRBJ2-2; no reliable D call. What was sequenced was glioma tissue, nonneoplastic brain tissue, or PBMCs (not recorded which). The sequence derives from a human donor with low-grade glioma or glioblastoma, undergoing nonglioma brain surgery, or in good health (not recorded which). CDR3 sequence (DNA): TGTGCCAGCACCCCCTCCCTCGCCGCGAACACCGGGGAGCTGTTTTTT. Encoded protein: CASTPSLAANTGELFF.